Below are 18 T cell receptor beta chains sequenced from a single sample in a study of low-dose radiotherapy and immunotherapy resistance in tumors. With TRAV- and TRBV-specific primers, first-strand cDNA was made, covering the alpha and beta chains. The authors ran about 18 PCR cycles to amplify TCRs with a constant-region primer and V-primer adapter. TCRdb independently ran MiXCR on the reads; one entry per CDR3 protein. The sample has some 7,400 distinct CDR3 sequences; about 60% are singletons. The receptors here all came from a human donor with advanced metastatic prostate, ovarian, gallbladder or colorectal cancer (not recorded which). This table probably holds off-target reads from a library built for another chain.

This sequence joins TRBV19 and TRBJ2-5; TRBD1 matches at 8 bases. Trimming cost V 10 bases and J 3 bases; bases outside gene matches: 13. The CDR3 length is 15 residues. Germline V gene sequence: CDR1 LNHDA, CDR2 SQIVND (reference sequence). The CDR3 region is CATQVGQAGKETQYF. The CDR3 nucleotides are TGTGCCACTCAAGTGGGACAGGCAGGGAAAGAGACCCAGTACTTC.

The chain joins TRBV19 to TRBJ2-3, with 8 bases identical to TRBD2. CDR1 is LNHDA and CDR2 is SQIVND in the germline V gene (reference sequence). The CDR3 spans 16 residues. V dropped 2 bases and J dropped 4; count of bases not matched to a gene: 8. The CDR3 here is CASSISSGTSADTQYF. CDR3 DNA sequence: TGTGCCAGTAGTATATCGTCCGGGACTAGTGCAGATACGCAGTATTTT.

The V call is TRBV5-1, the J call TRBJ2-1; 12 nucleotides line up with TRBD2. From germline, CDR1 is SGHRS and CDR2 YFSETQ. V was clipped by 4 bases and J by 6 bases; unmatched bases: 11. The CDR3 is made up of 17 amino acids. CDR3 in DNA: TGCGCCAGCAGCCGAGAACTATCTAGCGGGGGGGCCAATGAGCAGTTCTTC. Protein: CASSRELSSGGANEQFF.

The chain is built from TRBV5-6 and TRBJ1-5; D not certain. V was trimmed by 0 bases and J by 8 bases, leaving 9 bases between them. The CDR3 totals 13 residues. Per the germline V gene, CDR1 is SGHDT and CDR2 is YYEEEE. The CDR3 coding sequence is TGTGCCAGCAGCTTGGGAGGGAGAGAGCCCCAGCATTTT. The encoded protein is CASSLGGREPQHF. The whole variable domain, remainder taken from reference TRBV5-6 and TRBJ1-5, is DAGVTQSPTHLIKTRGQQVTLRCSPKSGHDTVSWYQQALGQGPQFIFQYYEEEERQRGNFPDRFSGHQFPNYSSELNVNALLLGDSALYLCASSLGGREPQHFGDGTRLSIL.

The chain has TRBV5-1 and TRBJ2-1, with D unclear. V was trimmed by 4 bases and J by 8 bases, leaving 22 bases between them. The CDR3 consists of 16 residues. Germline CDR1 SGHRS, CDR2 YFSETQ. The CDR3 protein is CASSPGSVGPRDEQFF. In nucleotides, the CDR3 is TGCGCCAGCAGCCCCGGATCGGTTGGGCCCCGGGATGAGCAGTTCTTC.

This clonotype appeared a single time. J is TRBJ2-1 and V is TRBV12-3 or TRBV12-4; 11 positions agree with TRBD2. This CDR3 spans 20 amino acids. V shed 6 bases, J shed 5 bases, and the junction held 21 bases outside the gene matches. The CDR3 nucleotides are TGTGCCAGCAGCCGCCGTCCCGCCTTTCTTGGGACTAGCGGCGACAATGAGCAGTTCTTC. Amino acids: CASSRRPAFLGTSGDNEQFF.

The chain joins TRBV12-3 or TRBV12-4 to TRBJ1-2; D remains unclear. The CDR3 is made up of 13 amino acids. The V and J ends lost 8 bases and 6 bases respectively, with 16 bases between them. CDR3 nucleotides: TGTGCCAGCGGATCACGTGGCTACGATGGCTACACCTTC. Encoded protein: CASGSRGYDGYTF.

There are a few counts of this clonotype. CDR3 loop: CAAAGSVGEKLFF. The CDR3 DNA sequence: TGTGCCGCCGCGGGGAGTGTGGGGGAAAAACTGTTTTTT. This rearrangement joins TRBV6-1 to TRBJ1-4; D is uncertain. Germline lookup yields CDR1 MNHNS and CDR2 SASEGT. The CDR3 runs to 13 residues. V was cut by 11 bases and J by 8 bases, with 18 bases left in between.

This clonotype has only a few counts. The rearrangement joins TRBV14 to TRBJ1-2, with 7 nucleotides matching TRBD1. Germline-derived CDR1 and CDR2 are SGHDN and FVKESK. This CDR3 spans 14 amino acids. The V segment lost 0 bases and the J segment 5 bases; nucleotides outside the gene matches: 3. Here the CDR3 DNA reads TGTGCCAGCAGCCAAGACACAGGGGTTTATGGCTACACCTTC. Translating gives CASSQDTGVYGYTF.

This rearrangement joins TRBV20-1 to TRBJ1-4; no reliable D call. CDR1 is DFQATT, CDR2 SNEGSKA, per germline (reference sequence). There are 14 residues in the CDR3. The ends were cut back, 3 bases at V and 0 bases at J, with 8 bases in the middle. The CDR3 DNA reads TGCAGTGCTAGGAAAGAAGCAACTAATGAAAAACTGTTTTTT. The encoded protein is CSARKEATNEKLFF.

V is TRBV4-3 and J is TRBJ2-1, with D possibly being TRBD2 (6 bases). This CDR3 is built from 13 residues. Germline-derived CDR1 and CDR2 are LGHNA and YSLEER. Between the trimmed V and J ends, which lost 4 bases and 5 bases, there was a span of 9 bases. For the CDR3, the DNA is TGCGCCAGCAGCCTCGGAGGGGACAATGAGCAGTTCTTC. Translating gives CASSLGGDNEQFF.

This clonotype was picked up a small number of times. V is TRBV12-5 and J is TRBJ1-1; a possible D gene is TRBD1 (5 bases). Germline V gives CDR1 LGHNT, CDR2 FRNRAP. This CDR3 has 15 amino acids. Trimming removed 1 base from V and 1 base from J, with 10 bases in between. CDR3 residues: CASGLAVGGNTEAFF. The CDR3, as DNA: TGTGCTAGTGGTTTGGCAGTCGGGGGGAACACTGAAGCTTTCTTT.

The chain joins TRBV29-1 to TRBJ2-5; D may be TRBD2 (6 bases). Germline V gene data show CDR1 as SQVTM and CDR2 as ANQGSEA. The CDR3 runs 12 residues. V lost 4 bases and J lost 3, with 9 bases in between. The CDR3 protein is CSVAGTEETQYF. As DNA, the CDR3 is TGCAGCGTTGCCGGGACTGAAGAGACCCAGTACTTC.

As regards this clonotype: A read error may produce the germline difference seen at one junction end. The J gene is TRBJ2-7, the V gene TRBV13; TRBD2 matches at 8 bases. Per germline, CDR1 PRHDT and CDR2 FYEKMQ (reference sequence). The length of the CDR3 is 14 residues. In nucleotides, the CDR3 is TGTGCCAGCAACTTAGCGGGACTCGGGTACGAGCAGTACTTC. Translated: CASNLAGLGYEQYF.

The rearrangement links TRBV29-1 to TRBJ2-6, with TRBD1 identical over 12 bases. After removal of 6 bases from V and 1 base from J, the junction contained 4 bases not matched to a gene. The germline gives CDR1 SQVTM, CDR2 ANQGSEA. The CDR3 extends over 16 amino acids. CDR3 DNA sequence: TGCAGCGTATCGGGACAGGGGGCTTCTGGGGCCAACGTCCTGACTTTC. Translating gives CSVSGQGASGANVLTF.

The chain couples TRBV4-2 to TRBJ2-2; TRBD2 matches 7 bases. The junction had 8 bases not matched to a gene; V was cut back by 1 base and J by 0 bases. The CDR3 runs 18 residues. The germline V gene encodes CDR1 LGHNA and CDR2 YNFKEQ. The CDR3 region is CASSQVIGGSANTGELFF. The DNA of the CDR3 is TGTGCCAGCAGCCAAGTAATTGGCGGGAGCGCGAACACCGGGGAGCTGTTTTTT.

V gene TRBV2 combines with J gene TRBJ1-1, with TRBD1 matching 7 bases. This CDR3 has 14 amino acids. The J segment lost 3 bases and the V segment lost 6 bases, leaving 7 bases of the junction unmatched. CDR1 is SNHLY, CDR2 FYNNEI, per germline. The CDR3 is CASRPGTEDTEAFF. In nucleotides, the CDR3 is TGTGCCAGCAGACCCGGGACAGAAGACACTGAAGCTTTCTTT.

This clonotype was seen a handful of times. This sequence joins TRBV5-5 and TRBJ2-1; 8 bases align to TRBD2. This CDR3 is built from 17 residues. Germline loops: CDR1 SGHKS, CDR2 YYEKEE (reference sequence). Trimming cost V 3 bases and J 8 bases; bases outside gene matches: 16. The CDR3 nucleotides are TGTGCCAGCAGCTCGGACGGGGTAGCGGGAAGGGGATATGAGCAGTTCTTC. Translating it yields CASSSDGVAGRGYEQFF.